This entry is about one T cell receptor (beta chain). Its specificity is not known. These data originate in a study of T cell responses to AZD1222 COVID-19 vaccine. Study results and caveats: Only after the peak T cell response were repertoires sampled.

Assay: immunoSEQ multiplex PCR; the TCRdb copy retains only in-frame clones and omits some. The sample lists about 150,000 clones, 90% seen once, with approximately 1.6% in the top ten. This CDR3 region has 14 residues. Trimming removed 5 bases at V and 6 bases at J, with 16 bases between. Germline V CDR1 and CDR2: SGHNT, YENEEA. The TCR originated in an adult in good health. The V and J genes are TRBV11-3 and TRBJ1-2; D uncertain. Here the sequenced sample was peripheral blood, taken on day 0 of AZD1222 vaccination. The CDR3, as DNA: TGTGCCAGCAGCCGGACTCAGGCTTCAGATGGCTACACCTTC. Translation: CASSRTQASDGYTF.